Sequencing of this TCR beta chain was carried out in a study of blood T cells in healthy people across ages. Per-sample PBMC isolation yielded at least 6.5 million cells. The amount of total RNA extracted per sample was at least 5.5 micrograms. About this clonotype itself: The antigen is not known.

Primers used in a second PCR of about 6 to 11 cycles were a sample-barcoded 5' primer and a J-beta primer mix. TCRdb passed the 5' RACE reads through MiXCR, listing each CDR3 protein once. The sample includes 780,000 or so distinct CDR3 sequences, more than 55% of them seen just once. Regarding the study as a whole: Per million T cells, TCR beta diversity dropped roughly linearly as age increased.

Germline V gene sequence: CDR1 SGHVS, CDR2 FQNEAQ. Deletions cut 3 bases from V and 4 bases from J, with 15 bases between. There are 15 residues in the CDR3. The rearrangement joins TRBV7-8 to TRBJ1-1; D ambiguous. The receptor comes from a middle-aged man in good health. The sample taken for sequencing was blood. CDR3: CASSLESLWVTEAFF. CDR3 nucleotides: TGTGCCAGCAGCTTGGAGAGTCTCTGGGTCACTGAAGCTTTCTTT. Together with reference TRBV7-8 and TRBJ1-1, the CDR3 gives the full variable domain: GAGVSQSPRYKVAKRGQDVALRCDPISGHVSLFWYQQALGQGPEFLTYFQNEAQLDKSGLPSDRFFAERPEGSVSTLKIQRTQQEDSAVYLCASSLESLWVTEAFFGQGTRLTVV.